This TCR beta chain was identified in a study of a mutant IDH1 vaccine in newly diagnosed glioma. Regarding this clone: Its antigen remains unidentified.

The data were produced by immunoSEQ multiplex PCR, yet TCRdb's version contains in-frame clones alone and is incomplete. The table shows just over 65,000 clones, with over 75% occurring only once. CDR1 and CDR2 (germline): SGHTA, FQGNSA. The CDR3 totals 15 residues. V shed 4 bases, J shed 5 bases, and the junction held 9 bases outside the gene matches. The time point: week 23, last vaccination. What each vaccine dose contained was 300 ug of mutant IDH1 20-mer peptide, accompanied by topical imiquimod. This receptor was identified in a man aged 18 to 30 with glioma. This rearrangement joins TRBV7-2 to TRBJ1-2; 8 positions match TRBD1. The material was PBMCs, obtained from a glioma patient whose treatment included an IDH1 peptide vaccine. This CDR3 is CASSSPDRVAYGYTF. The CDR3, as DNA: TGTGCCAGCAGCTCGCCGGACAGGGTCGCGTATGGCTACACCTTC. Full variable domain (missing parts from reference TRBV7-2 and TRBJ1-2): GAGVSQSPSNKVTEKGKDVELRCDPISGHTALYWYRQSLGQGLEFLIYFQGNSAPDKSGLPSDRFSAERTGGSVSTLTIQRTQQEDSAVYLCASSSPDRVAYGYTFGSGTRLTVV.